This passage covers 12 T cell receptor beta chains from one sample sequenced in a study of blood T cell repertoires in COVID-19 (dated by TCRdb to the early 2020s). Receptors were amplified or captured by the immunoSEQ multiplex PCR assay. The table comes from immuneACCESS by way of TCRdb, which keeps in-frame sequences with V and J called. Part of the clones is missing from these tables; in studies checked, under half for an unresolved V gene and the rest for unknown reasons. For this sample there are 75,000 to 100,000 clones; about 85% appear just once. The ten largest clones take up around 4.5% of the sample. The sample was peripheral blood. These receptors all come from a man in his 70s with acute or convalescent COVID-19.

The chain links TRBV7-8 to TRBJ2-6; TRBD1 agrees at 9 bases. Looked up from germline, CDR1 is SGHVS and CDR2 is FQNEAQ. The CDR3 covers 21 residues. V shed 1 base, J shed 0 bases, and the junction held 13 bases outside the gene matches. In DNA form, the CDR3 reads TGTGCCAGCAGCTTAGGGAAGGACAGGGGCGCCGCATACTCTGGGGCCAACGTCCTGACTTTC. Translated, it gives CASSLGKDRGAAYSGANVLTF. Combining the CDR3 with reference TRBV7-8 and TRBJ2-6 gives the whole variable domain GAGVSQSPRYKVAKRGQDVALRCDPISGHVSLFWYQQALGQGPEFLTYFQNEAQLDKSGLPSDRFFAERPEGSVSTLKIQRTQQEDSAVYLCASSLGKDRGAAYSGANVLTFGAGSRLTVL.

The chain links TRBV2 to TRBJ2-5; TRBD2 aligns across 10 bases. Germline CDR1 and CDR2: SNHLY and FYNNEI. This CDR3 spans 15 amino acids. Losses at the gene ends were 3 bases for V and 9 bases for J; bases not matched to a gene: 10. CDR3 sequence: CASSEPSGGGGAQYF. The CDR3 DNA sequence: TGTGCCAGCAGTGAGCCTAGCGGGGGCGGGGGGGCCCAGTACTTC.

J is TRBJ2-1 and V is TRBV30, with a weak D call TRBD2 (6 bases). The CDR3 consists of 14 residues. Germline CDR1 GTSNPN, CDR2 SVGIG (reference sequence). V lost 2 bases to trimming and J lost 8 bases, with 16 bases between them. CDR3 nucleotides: TGTGCCTGGAGTAGGGGCGGGGTGGTCTATGAGCAGTTCTTC. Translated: CAWSRGGVVYEQFF.

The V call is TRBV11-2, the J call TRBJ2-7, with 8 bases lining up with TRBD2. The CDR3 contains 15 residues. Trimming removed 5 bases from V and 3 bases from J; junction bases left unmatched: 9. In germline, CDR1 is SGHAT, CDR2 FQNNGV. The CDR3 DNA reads TGTGCCAGCAGCCAGGGGCGGCGGGGGGACTACGAGCAGTACGTC. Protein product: CASSQGRRGDYEQYV.

As DNA, the CDR3 is TGTGCCAGCTCACCACTCTCGCCGGGACAGGGGACCTATGGCTACACCTTC. Its translation: CASSPLSPGQGTYGYTF. This chain links TRBV18 with TRBJ1-2; 10 bases line up with TRBD1. The length of the CDR3 is 17 residues. V lost 1 base to trimming and J lost 4 bases; unmatched junction nucleotides: 9. Germline CDR1 KGHSH, CDR2 LQKENI.

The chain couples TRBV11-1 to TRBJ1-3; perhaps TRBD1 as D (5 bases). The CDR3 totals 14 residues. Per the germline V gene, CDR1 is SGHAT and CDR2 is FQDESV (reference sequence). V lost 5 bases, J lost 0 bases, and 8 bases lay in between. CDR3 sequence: CASSDSSSGNTIYF. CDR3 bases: TGTGCCAGCAGCGACAGCAGCTCTGGAAACACCATATATTTT.

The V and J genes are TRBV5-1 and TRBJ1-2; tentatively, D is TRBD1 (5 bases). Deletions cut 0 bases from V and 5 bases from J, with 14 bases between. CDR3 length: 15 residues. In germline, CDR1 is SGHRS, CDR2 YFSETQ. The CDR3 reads CASSLAPVGAYGYTF. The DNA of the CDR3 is TGCGCCAGCAGCTTGGCCCCAGTTGGGGCTTATGGCTACACCTTC.

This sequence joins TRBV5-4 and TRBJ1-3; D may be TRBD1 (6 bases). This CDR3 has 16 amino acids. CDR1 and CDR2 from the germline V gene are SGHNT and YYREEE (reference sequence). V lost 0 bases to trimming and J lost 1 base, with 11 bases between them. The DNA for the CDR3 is TGTGCCAGCAGCTTGGGACAGGCGATGTCTGGAAACACCATATATTTT. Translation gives CASSLGQAMSGNTIYF.

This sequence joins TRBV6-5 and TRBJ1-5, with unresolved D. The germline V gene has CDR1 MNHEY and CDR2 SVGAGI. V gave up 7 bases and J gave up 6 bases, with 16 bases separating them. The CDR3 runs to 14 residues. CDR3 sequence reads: CASTGSFSGQPQHF. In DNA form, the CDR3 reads TGTGCCAGCACCGGCAGTTTTAGCGGTCAGCCCCAGCATTTT.

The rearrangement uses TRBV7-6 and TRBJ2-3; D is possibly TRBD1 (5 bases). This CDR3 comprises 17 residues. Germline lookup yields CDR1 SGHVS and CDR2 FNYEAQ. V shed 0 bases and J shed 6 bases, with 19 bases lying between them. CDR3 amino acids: CASSLAVGVGLGDTQYF. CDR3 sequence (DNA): TGTGCCAGCAGCTTAGCTGTTGGGGTGGGGCTAGGGGATACGCAGTATTTT.

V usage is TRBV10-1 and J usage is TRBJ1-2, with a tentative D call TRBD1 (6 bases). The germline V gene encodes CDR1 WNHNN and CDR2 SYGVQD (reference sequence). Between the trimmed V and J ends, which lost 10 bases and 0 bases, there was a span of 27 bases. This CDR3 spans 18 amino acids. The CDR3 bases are TGCGCCACCAACCCCGGTGGGTGGGGGCCAGCAGCTAACTATGGCTACACCTTC. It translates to CATNPGGWGPAANYGYTF.

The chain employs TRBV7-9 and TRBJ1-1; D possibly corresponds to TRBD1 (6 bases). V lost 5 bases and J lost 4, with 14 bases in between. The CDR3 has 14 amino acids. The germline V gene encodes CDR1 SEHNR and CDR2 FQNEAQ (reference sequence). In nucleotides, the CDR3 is TGTGCCAGCAGCCTACAGGGTGGGCGCACTGAAGCTTTCTTT. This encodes CASSLQGGRTEAFF.